The clone carrying this TCR beta chain is labeled large. The antigen is not known. The data were obtained in a study of persistence of HIV-infected CD4 T cells. Study background: Blood samples, up to roughly 200 mL, came from multiple time points, except two leukapheresis donors sampled once. Study results and caveats: Degenerate expanded CDR3beta sequences were enriched among CMV- and Gag-responding cells. TCRbeta richness was lower in CMV- and Gag-responding cells than in anti-CD3/anti-CD28-responding cells. Within sorted populations, more oligoclonal TCRs accompanied more oligoclonal proviruses.

Stimulation used approximately 10 ug/mL lysate from CMV-infected fibroblasts. Sorting of responding CD4+ T cells relied on upregulated CD40 ligand together with CD69. The immunoSEQ assay was version 4, run in survey mode. Clones were sequenced by immunoSEQ multiplex PCR, and TCRdb holds only the in-frame ones, with some missing. The repertoire holds roughly 7,500 clones, with roughly three fifths as singletons. The germline gives CDR1 LNHDA, CDR2 SQIVND (reference sequence). After removal of 0 bases from V and 14 bases from J, the junction contained 11 bases not matched to a gene. The length of the CDR3 is 14 residues.

The sequence came from an adult man with HIV who was CMV-seropositive. Sample: CD4+ T cells sorted from PBMCs after approximately 20-hour stimulation, taken from a patient who received antiretroviral therapy. The chain recombines TRBV19 with TRBJ2-5, with TRBD1 matching 8 bases. CDR3 DNA: TGTGCCAGTAGTATAGATCGCGAGACAGGGGTCTTTTACTTC. Protein sequence: CASSIDRETGVFYF.